This is a list of T cell receptor beta chains from one sample in a study of shared T cell receptors in the human thymus. The protocol was immunoSEQ multiplex PCR, while the TCRdb copy is restricted to in-frame clones and leaves out a portion. The repertoire holds 700,000 or so clones, with roughly 85% as singletons. The same specimen was also included in a second study, on human thymus T cells.

Sequenced input: thymocytes. These receptors originate from a girl under three years old with a congenital heart defect. Both conserved end residues are part of each CDR3. D genes are given only for firm matches. The size field is filled for only some rows; it gives once, few, many or a size class.

cdr3_nt,cdr3_aa,v_call,j_call,d_call,clone_size
TGTGCCAGCAGTGAGGCTGTGCGGGTGCGGACCCAGTACTTC,CASSEAVRVRTQYF,TRBV25-1,TRBJ2-5,.,.
TGTGCCAGTAGTCCGGACAGGCTGAACACTGAAGCTTTCTTT,CASSPDRLNTEAFF,TRBV19,TRBJ1-1,TRBD1,.
TGCGCCAGCAGCCGCAGCGGAACCTCCAAAAACATTCAGTACTTC,CASSRSGTSKNIQYF,TRBV5-1,TRBJ2-4,.,.
TGCGCCAGCAGCCAAGACGGCCAGCGTAGAGTCTCGAGGGACACTGAAGCTTTCTTT,CASSQDGQRRVSRDTEAFF,TRBV4-1,TRBJ1-1,.,.
TGTGCCAGCAGCCTGGGTATTCGACTAGGGGAAACAGATACGCAGTATTTT,CASSLGIRLGETDTQYF,TRBV5-6,TRBJ2-3,.,.
TGTGCCAGCAGTTTCCTTCAACAGGGGGCGGTCTATGGCTACACCTTC,CASSFLQQGAVYGYTF,TRBV28,TRBJ1-2,TRBD1,few
TGTGCCAGCAGCGTAGCTGCAGAATCTTCTCAGCCCCAGCATTTT,CASSVAAESSQPQHF,TRBV9,TRBJ1-5,.,.
TGTGCCAGCAGCCAAGAATTCCCCATCACCGGGGAGCTGTTTTTT,CASSQEFPITGELFF,TRBV14,TRBJ2-2,.,.
TGTGCCAGTAGTCGGGACAGGGATGAAAAACTGTTTTTT,CASSRDRDEKLFF,TRBV19,TRBJ1-4,TRBD1,.
TGTGTGATAGGGACTAGGGACGGTAAGAACTATGGCTACACCTTC,CVIGTRDGKNYGYTF,TRBV12-5,TRBJ1-2,.,.
TGTGCCAGCAGCTTAAGTAGGTCTAAGGGGGAGCAGTACTTC,CASSLSRSKGEQYF,TRBV7-3,TRBJ2-7,.,.
TGTGCCAGCAGAGTTCCGGGACAGGGAACAACTAATGAAAAACTGTTTTTT,CASRVPGQGTTNEKLFF,TRBV2,TRBJ1-4,TRBD1,.
TGTGCCAGCAGTTACGTGCGGGGGCCCTCCACAGATACGCAGTATTTT,CASSYVRGPSTDTQYF,TRBV6-5,TRBJ2-3,.,once
TGTGCCACCCGATTCAGGACAGGGGGCAACTATGGCTACACCTTC,CATRFRTGGNYGYTF,TRBV15,TRBJ1-2,TRBD1,.
TGTGCCAGCAGCCGACCCGAGGAACAGTTCTTC,CASSRPEEQFF,TRBV5-6,TRBJ2-1,.,.
TGTGCCATCCCCGGACAGGGGGAATGGGCCTATGGCTACACCTTC,CAIPGQGEWAYGYTF,TRBV10-3,TRBJ1-2,TRBD1,.
TGCGCCAGCAGCTTTAGTTCAAATCGCTGTGCAGGCCACCCGTTTGAAGCTTTCTTT,CASSFSSNRCAGHPFEAFF,TRBV5-1,TRBJ1-1,.,.
TGTGCCAGCAGCTTGGAATTAGCGGGGTTCTACGAGCAGTACTTC,CASSLELAGFYEQYF,TRBV5-4,TRBJ2-7,TRBD2,.
TGCGCCAGCAGCCAAGATAGTAGCGGGGGCCTACTAGCCAAAAACATTCAGTACTTC,CASSQDSSGGLLAKNIQYF,TRBV4-3,TRBJ2-4,TRBD2,.
TGTGCCAGCAGCCTTGTAAGAGGGTCCGGGGAGCTGTTTTTT,CASSLVRGSGELFF,TRBV4-2,TRBJ2-2,.,once
TGCGCCAGCAGCTTGGCCCGGGACAGCAAAGAGACCCAGTACTTC,CASSLARDSKETQYF,TRBV5-1,TRBJ2-5,TRBD1,few
TGTGCCAGCAGCAGACAGGGGGCTAGCAATCAGCCCCAGCATTTT,CASSRQGASNQPQHF,TRBV6-1,TRBJ1-5,TRBD1,.